What follows are 2 T cell receptor beta chains derived from one specimen sequenced in a study of tumor and adjacent non-tumor tissue in lung cancer. This sample's RNA came from whole unsorted tissue. TCRbeta libraries were built with three rounds of nested PCR, modified from ARM-PCR. TCRdb processed the multiplex PCR reads anew with MiXCR; each CDR3 protein has one entry. The sample has 90,000 to 110,000 distinct CDR3 sequences, about 75% seen once. Sequencing was done on a sample of lung tumor tissue. The source is a woman aged 55-69 years with non-small cell lung cancer.

This clonotype was detected a few times. The CDR3 protein is CASSAIGRYEQYF. DNA of the CDR3: TGTGCCAGCAGTGCTATCGGACGCTACGAGCAGTACTTC. The chain employs TRBV2 and TRBJ2-7; D is unclear. The CDR3 covers 13 residues. With 4 bases removed from V and 3 bases from J, the gap between germline ends came to 10 bases. Per the germline V gene, CDR1 is SNHLY and CDR2 is FYNNEI.

Notes on this clonotype: A much bigger clone sits one base away, suggesting this may be a read error. The gene calls are TRBV6-5 and TRBJ2-3; 11 nucleotides align to TRBD2. Germline CDR1 is MNHEY and CDR2 is SVGAGI. The CDR3 is 15 residues long. The DNA for the CDR3 is TGTGCCAGCAGTGAACTAGCGGGAGCCAAAGATACGCAGTTTTTT. Amino acid sequence: CASSELAGAKDTQFF.